A single sample is the source of the 2 T cell receptor beta chains below, sequenced in a study of cytomegalovirus exposure and HLA in healthy donors. The PCR was carried out with 60 Vbeta primers and 13 Jbeta primers. Profiled with immunoSEQ multiplex PCR; TCRdb holds only in-frame clones, not every one. Of 150,000 or so clones detected, about four fifths appear once; the ten largest clones hold over 4%. The specimen was PBMCs. Receptors originate from a middle-aged man in good health and CMV-seropositive.

The chain couples TRBV18 to TRBJ2-1; D might be TRBD1 (6 bases). The V end was cut by 4 bases, the J end by 4 bases, with 11 bases between. The CDR3 runs to 14 residues. Per germline, CDR1 KGHSH and CDR2 LQKENI. CDR3 bases: TGTGCCAGCTCACGCAGGGGTCTTTACAATGAGCAGTTCTTC. It codes for CASSRRGLYNEQFF.

The V call is TRBV6-6, the J call TRBJ1-1, with TRBD1 matching 8 bases. Germline assignment: CDR1 MNHNY and CDR2 SVGAGI (reference sequence). This CDR3 has 15 amino acids. V lost 6 bases, J lost 4 bases, and 10 bases stayed unmatched. In DNA form, the CDR3 reads TGTGCCAGCAGCCCCCTCCAAACAGGGGGCACTGAAGCTTTCTTT. This codes for CASSPLQTGGTEAFF.